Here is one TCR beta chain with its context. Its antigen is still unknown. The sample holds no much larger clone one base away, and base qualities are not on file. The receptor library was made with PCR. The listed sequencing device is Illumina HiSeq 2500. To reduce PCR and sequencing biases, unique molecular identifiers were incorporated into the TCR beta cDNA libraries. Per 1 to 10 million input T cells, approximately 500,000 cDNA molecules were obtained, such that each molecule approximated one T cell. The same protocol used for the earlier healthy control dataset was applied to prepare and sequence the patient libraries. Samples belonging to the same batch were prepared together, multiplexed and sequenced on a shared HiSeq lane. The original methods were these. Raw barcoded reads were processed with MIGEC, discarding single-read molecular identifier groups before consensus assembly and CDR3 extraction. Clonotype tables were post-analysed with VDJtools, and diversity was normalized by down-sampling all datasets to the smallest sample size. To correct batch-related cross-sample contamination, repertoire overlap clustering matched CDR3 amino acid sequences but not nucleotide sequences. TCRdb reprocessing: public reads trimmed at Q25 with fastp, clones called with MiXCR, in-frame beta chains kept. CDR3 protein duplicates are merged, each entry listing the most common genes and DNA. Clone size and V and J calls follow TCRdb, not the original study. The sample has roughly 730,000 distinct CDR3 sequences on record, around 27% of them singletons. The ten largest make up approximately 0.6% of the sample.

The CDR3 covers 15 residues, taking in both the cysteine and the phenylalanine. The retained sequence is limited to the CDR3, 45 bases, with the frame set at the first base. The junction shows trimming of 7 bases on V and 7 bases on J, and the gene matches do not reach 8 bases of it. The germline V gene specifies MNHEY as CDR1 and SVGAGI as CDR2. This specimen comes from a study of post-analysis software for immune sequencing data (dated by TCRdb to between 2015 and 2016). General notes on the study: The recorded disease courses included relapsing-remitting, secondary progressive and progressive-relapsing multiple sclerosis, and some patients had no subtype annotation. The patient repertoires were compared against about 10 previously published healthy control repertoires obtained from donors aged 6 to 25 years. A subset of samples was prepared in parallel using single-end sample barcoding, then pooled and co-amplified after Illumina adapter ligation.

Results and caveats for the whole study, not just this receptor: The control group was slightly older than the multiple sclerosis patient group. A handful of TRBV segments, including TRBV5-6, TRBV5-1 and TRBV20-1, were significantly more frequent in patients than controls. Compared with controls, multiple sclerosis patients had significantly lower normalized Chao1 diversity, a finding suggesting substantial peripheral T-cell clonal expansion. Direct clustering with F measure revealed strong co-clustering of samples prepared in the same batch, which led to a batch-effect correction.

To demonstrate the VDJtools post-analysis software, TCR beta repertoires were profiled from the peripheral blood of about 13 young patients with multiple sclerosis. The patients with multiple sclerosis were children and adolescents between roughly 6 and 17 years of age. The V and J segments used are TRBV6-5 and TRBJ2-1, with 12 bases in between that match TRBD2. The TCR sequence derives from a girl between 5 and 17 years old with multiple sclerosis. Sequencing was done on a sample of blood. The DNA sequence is TGTGCCAGCACCCTAGCGGGAGGGCCTGGTAATGAGCAGTTCTTC. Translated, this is CASTLAGGPGNEQFF.